This is a list of T cell receptor beta chains from one sample in a study of cytomegalovirus exposure and HLA in healthy donors. Clones were sequenced by immunoSEQ multiplex PCR, and TCRdb holds only the in-frame ones, with some missing. This sample has some 100,000 clones, with approximately 80% found just once. Sequences were obtained from PBMCs. The receptors were gathered from a woman aged 35 to 49 in good health and CMV-seropositive. Each CDR3 is given without its conserved first and last residue. D genes are given only for firm matches. A clone size is listed for some rows: how often the clone was seen (once, few, many), or a class if it is expanded.

abundance: -; d_gene: -; v_gene: TRBV7-9; len: 14; CDR3aa: ASSSEFGGVAGGYT
abundance: once; d_gene: TRBD1; v_gene: TRBV5-8; len: 10; CDR3aa: ASSLGGGASP
abundance: -; d_gene: -; v_gene: TRBV6-5; len: 14; CDR3aa: ASSYGEGRSLTEAF
abundance: -; d_gene: -; v_gene: TRBV10-3; len: 10; CDR3aa: ASGGYNQPQH
abundance: few; d_gene: -; v_gene: TRBV5-1; len: 12; CDR3aa: ASSLSTGPDTQY
abundance: -; d_gene: TRBD1; v_gene: TRBV5-4; len: 12; CDR3aa: ASSLARGIAEAF
abundance: -; d_gene: -; v_gene: TRBV6-4; len: 14; CDR3aa: ASSDSAGSGNYGYT
abundance: -; d_gene: TRBD1; v_gene: TRBV10-3; len: 13; CDR3aa: AISESTQGGYGYT
abundance: -; d_gene: -; v_gene: TRBV5-1; len: 13; CDR3aa: ASSQRGGVPYGYP
abundance: once; d_gene: -; v_gene: TRBV4-1; len: 12; CDR3aa: ASSPTRLGEKLF
abundance: -; d_gene: TRBD1; v_gene: TRBV7-2; len: 11; CDR3aa: ASRKTGEYTIY
abundance: few; d_gene: TRBD1; v_gene: TRBV5-1; len: 14; CDR3aa: ASSSGQGERTGELF
abundance: few; d_gene: -; v_gene: TRBV10-3; len: 12; CDR3aa: AISGLEGRGGYT
abundance: -; d_gene: TRBD1; v_gene: TRBV7-9; len: 13; CDR3aa: ASSQGQGGNEKLF
abundance: -; d_gene: TRBD1; v_gene: TRBV7-2; len: 13; CDR3aa: ASKSRGGMNTEAF
abundance: few; d_gene: -; v_gene: TRBV18; len: 13; CDR3aa: ASSPPAGAAYEQY
abundance: -; d_gene: -; v_gene: TRBV7-6; len: 9; CDR3aa: ASSTWETQY
abundance: -; d_gene: -; v_gene: TRBV7-2; len: 14; CDR3aa: ASSLDAGIPNTEAF
abundance: -; d_gene: TRBD1; v_gene: TRBV5-1; len: 12; CDR3aa: ASSSTGAVEKLF
abundance: -; d_gene: TRBD1; v_gene: TRBV5-1; len: 12; CDR3aa: ASSPRTGNYGYT
abundance: -; d_gene: -; v_gene: TRBV30; len: 12; CDR3aa: AWRGTGIQETQY
abundance: -; d_gene: -; v_gene: TRBV5-1; len: 11; CDR3aa: ASSLDRVAGYT
abundance: -; d_gene: TRBD2; v_gene: TRBV2; len: 11; CDR3aa: ASKAGANYEQY
abundance: -; d_gene: TRBD2; v_gene: TRBV9; len: 18; CDR3aa: ASSVGGLAGGPAGRDTQY
abundance: -; d_gene: TRBD1; v_gene: TRBV5-1; len: 13; CDR3aa: ASSAIGQGNTEAF
abundance: -; d_gene: -; v_gene: TRBV2; len: 10; CDR3aa: ASTDGFSEAF
abundance: -; d_gene: -; v_gene: TRBV4-2; len: 13; CDR3aa: ASSPRGSANEKLF
abundance: few; d_gene: -; v_gene: TRBV4-1; len: 14; CDR3aa: ASSLLPGGWNQPQH
abundance: -; d_gene: -; v_gene: TRBV11-2; len: 10; CDR3aa: ASSKERYGYT
abundance: few; d_gene: TRBD1; v_gene: TRBV6-1; len: 11; CDR3aa: ASSLLQGLEAF
abundance: once; d_gene: -; v_gene: TRBV19; len: 13; CDR3aa: ASGTLSATNEKLF
abundance: once; d_gene: TRBD2; v_gene: TRBV6-4; len: 14; CDR3aa: ASSVVGAGGQDTQY
abundance: few; d_gene: -; v_gene: TRBV5-1; len: 12; CDR3aa: ASSLWQGNEKLF
abundance: -; d_gene: -; v_gene: TRBV19; len: 13; CDR3aa: ASSESWRGSYGYT
abundance: once; d_gene: -; v_gene: TRBV19; len: 11; CDR3aa: ASSTGLFNTIY
abundance: -; d_gene: -; v_gene: TRBV25-1; len: 12; CDR3aa: ASRLQGANSPLH
abundance: -; d_gene: TRBD2; v_gene: TRBV6-6; len: 13; CDR3aa: ASSPHREDGRELF
abundance: -; d_gene: TRBD2; v_gene: TRBV7-9; len: 13; CDR3aa: ASSFLSGVSYEQY
abundance: -; d_gene: -; v_gene: TRBV5-4; len: 11; CDR3aa: ASSSDWQETQY
abundance: -; d_gene: -; v_gene: TRBV5-5; len: 12; CDR3aa: ASSLAGGMGEAF
abundance: -; d_gene: -; v_gene: TRBV28; len: 9; CDR3aa: ASSLLREQY
abundance: -; d_gene: -; v_gene: TRBV6-1; len: 13; CDR3aa: ASKPQALDTGELF
abundance: few; d_gene: TRBD1; v_gene: TRBV19; len: 14; CDR3aa: ASSRGQGEGRTEAF